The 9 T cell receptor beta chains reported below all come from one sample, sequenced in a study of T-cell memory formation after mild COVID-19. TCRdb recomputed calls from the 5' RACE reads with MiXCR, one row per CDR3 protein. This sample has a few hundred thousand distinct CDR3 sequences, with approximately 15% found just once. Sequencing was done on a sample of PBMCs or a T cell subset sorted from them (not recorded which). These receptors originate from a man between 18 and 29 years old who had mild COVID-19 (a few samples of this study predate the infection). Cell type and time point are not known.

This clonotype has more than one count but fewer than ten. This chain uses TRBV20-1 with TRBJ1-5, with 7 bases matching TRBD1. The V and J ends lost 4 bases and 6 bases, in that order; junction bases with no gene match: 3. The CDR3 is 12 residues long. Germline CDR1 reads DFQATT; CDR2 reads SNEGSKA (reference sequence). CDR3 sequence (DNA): TGCAGTGCTAACAGGGGTAGTCAGCCCCAGCATTTT. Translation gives CSANRGSQPQHF.

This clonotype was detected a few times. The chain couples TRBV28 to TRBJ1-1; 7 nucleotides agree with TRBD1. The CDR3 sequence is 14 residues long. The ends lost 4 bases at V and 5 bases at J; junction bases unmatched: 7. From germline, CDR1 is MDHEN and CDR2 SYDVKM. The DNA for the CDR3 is TGTGCCAGCAGTTGGCCTCAGGGGGGTACTGAAGCTTTCTTT. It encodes CASSWPQGGTEAFF.

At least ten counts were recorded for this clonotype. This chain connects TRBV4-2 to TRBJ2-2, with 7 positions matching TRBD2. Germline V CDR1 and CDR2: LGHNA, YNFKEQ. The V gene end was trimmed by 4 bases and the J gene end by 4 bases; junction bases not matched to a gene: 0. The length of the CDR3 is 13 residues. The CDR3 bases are TGTGCCAGCAGCCGGACTAGCACCGGGGAGCTGTTTTTT. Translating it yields CASSRTSTGELFF.

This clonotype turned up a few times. The CDR3 nucleotides are TGCGCCAGCAGCTTGTTCCGACTAGCGGGGGGGCCCAGCACCGGGGAGCTGTTTTTT. This encodes CASSLFRLAGGPSTGELFF. The J gene is TRBJ2-2, the V gene TRBV5-1, with TRBD2 matching 14 bases. V lost 1 base, J lost 4 bases, and 9 bases stayed unmatched. In germline, CDR1 is SGHRS, CDR2 YFSETQ. The CDR3 loop spans 19 amino acids. The full variable domain, completed using reference TRBV5-1 and TRBJ2-2, is KAGVTQTPRYLIKTRGQQVTLSCSPISGHRSVSWYQQTPGQGLQFLFEYFSETQRNKGNFPGRFSGRQFSNSRSEMNVSTLELGDSALYLCASSLFRLAGGPSTGELFFGEGSRLTVL.

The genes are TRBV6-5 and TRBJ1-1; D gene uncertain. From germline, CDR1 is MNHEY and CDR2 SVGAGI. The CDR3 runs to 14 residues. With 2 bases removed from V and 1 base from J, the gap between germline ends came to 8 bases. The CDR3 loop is CASSYGPQNTEAFF. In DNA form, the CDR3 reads TGTGCCAGCAGTTACGGCCCCCAGAACACTGAAGCTTTCTTT.

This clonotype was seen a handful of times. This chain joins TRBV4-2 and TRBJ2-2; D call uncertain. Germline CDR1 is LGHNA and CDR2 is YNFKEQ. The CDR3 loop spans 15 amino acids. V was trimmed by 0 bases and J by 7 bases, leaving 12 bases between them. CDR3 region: CASSQDQDPGGELFF. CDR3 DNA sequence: TGTGCCAGCAGCCAAGATCAAGACCCCGGCGGGGAGCTGTTTTTT.

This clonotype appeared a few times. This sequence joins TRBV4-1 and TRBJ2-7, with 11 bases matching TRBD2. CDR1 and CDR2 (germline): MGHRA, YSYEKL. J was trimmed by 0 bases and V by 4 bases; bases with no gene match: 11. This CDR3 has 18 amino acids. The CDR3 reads CASSRGLGLAVSSYEQYF. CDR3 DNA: TGCGCCAGCAGCCGAGGCCTGGGACTAGCGGTAAGCTCCTACGAGCAGTACTTC.

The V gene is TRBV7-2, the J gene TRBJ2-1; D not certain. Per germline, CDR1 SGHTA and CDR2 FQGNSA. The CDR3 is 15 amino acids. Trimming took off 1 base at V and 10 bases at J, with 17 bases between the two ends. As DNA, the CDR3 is TGTGCCAGCAGCTTAGTAACGGGTGGGGTCGGAGAGCAGTTCTTC. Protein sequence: CASSLVTGGVGEQFF.

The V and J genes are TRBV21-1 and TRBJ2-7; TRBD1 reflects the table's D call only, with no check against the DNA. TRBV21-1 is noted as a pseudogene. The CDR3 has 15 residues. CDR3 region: CASSKIRDRGYEQYV. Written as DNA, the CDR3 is TGTGCCAGCAGCAAAATCCGGGACAGGGGCTACGAGCAGTACGTC.